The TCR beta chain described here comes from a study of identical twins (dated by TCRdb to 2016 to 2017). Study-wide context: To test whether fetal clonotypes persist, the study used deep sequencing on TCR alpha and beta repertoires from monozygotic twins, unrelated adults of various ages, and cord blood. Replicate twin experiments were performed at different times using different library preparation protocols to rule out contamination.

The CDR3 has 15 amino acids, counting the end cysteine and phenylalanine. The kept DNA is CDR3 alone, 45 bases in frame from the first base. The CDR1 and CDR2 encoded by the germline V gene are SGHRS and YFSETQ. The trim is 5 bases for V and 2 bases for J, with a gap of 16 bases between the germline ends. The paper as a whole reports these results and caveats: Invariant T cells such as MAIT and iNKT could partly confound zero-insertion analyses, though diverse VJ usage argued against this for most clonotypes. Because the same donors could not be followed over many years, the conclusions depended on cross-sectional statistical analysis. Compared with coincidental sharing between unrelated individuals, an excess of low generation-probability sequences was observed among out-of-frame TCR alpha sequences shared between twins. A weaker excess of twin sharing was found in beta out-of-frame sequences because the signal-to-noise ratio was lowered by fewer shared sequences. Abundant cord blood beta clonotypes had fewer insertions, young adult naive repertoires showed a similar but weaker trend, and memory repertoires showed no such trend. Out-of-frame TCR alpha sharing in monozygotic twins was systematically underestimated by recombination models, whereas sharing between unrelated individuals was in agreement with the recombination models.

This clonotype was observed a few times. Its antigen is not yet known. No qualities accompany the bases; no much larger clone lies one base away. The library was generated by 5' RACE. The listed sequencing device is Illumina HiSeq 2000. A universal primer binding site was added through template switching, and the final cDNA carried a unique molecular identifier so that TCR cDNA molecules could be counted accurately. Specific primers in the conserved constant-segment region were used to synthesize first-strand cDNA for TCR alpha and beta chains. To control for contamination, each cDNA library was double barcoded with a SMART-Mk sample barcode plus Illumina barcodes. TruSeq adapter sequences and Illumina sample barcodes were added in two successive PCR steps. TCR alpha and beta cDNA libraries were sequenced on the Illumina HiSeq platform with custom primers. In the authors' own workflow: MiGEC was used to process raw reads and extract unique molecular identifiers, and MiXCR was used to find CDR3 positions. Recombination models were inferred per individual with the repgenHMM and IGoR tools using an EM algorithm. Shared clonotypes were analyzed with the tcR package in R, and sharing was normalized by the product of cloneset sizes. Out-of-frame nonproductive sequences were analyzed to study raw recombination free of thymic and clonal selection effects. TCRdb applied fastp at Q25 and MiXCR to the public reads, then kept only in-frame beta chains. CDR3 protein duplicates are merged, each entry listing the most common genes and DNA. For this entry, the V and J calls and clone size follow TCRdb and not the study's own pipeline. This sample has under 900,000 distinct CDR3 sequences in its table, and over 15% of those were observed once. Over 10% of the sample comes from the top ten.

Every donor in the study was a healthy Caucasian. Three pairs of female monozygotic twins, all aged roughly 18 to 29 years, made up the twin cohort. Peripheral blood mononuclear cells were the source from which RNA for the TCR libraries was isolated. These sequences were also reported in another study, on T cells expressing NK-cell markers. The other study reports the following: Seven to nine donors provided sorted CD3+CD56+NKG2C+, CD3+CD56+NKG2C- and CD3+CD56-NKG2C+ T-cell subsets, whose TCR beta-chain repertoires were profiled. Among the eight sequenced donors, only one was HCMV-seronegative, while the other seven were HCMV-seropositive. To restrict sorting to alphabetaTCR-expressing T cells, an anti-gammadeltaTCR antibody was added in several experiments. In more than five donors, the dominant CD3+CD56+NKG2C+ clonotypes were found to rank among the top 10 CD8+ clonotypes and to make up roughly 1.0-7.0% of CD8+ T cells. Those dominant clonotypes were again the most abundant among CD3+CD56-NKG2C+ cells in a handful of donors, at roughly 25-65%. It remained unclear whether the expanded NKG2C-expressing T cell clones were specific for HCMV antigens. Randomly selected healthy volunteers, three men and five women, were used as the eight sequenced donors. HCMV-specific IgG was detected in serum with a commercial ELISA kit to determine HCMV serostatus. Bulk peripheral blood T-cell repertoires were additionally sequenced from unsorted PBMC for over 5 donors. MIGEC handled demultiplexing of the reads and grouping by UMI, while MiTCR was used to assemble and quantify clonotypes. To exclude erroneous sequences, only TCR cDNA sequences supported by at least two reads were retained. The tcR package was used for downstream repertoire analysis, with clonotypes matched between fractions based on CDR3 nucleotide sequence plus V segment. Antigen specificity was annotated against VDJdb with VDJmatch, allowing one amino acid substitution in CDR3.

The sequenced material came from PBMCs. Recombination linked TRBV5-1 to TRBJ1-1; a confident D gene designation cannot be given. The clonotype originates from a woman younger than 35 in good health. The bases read TGCGCCAGCAGTCTGAGGATGGAATCCAACACTGAAGCTTTCTTT. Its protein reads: CASSLRMESNTEAFF.